This TCR beta chain was recovered during a study of blood T cell repertoires in COVID-19. Looking at the study overall: T cells, B-cell-depleted T cells, or PBMCs provided the cDNA or gDNA that served as material.

The CDR3 is 15 residues long. CDR1 and CDR2 (germline): MGHRA, YSYEKL. V was clipped by 0 bases and J by 0 bases, with 5 bases between them. The study recruited people aged 18 to 89 years across roughly 25 US areas. In the study's own analysis: Amplification of reference gene primers provided the estimated nucleated cell counts. This table comes from immunoSEQ multiplex PCR, and its TCRdb copy is limited to in-frame clones, with some not included. The DNA gave D and trimming, while V, J and clone size come from that table. In the table there are about 130,000 clones, roughly four fifths of which are singletons.

V and J are TRBV4-1 and TRBJ2-2; D not certain. The source is a young man who had recovered from COVID-19. Specimen: PBMCs or T cells enriched from blood (not recorded which). CDR3: CASSQETTNTGELFF. The CDR3 DNA reads TGCGCCAGCAGCCAAGAGACAACGAACACCGGGGAGCTGTTTTTT.